The TCR beta chain under discussion was sequenced for a study of CD8 T cells in ankylosing spondylitis. This clonotype was observed a handful of times. Its antigen remains unidentified. Overall study findings and caveats: A TCR beta motif made of several highly homologous variants seemed typical of ankylosing spondylitis blood. Disease-linked clones were reportedly significantly enriched in matched ankylosing spondylitis synovial fluid. Clones that were linked to disease were CD8+ and were relatively rare in peripheral blood.

Researchers built TCR beta libraries using quantitative 5'-RACE with molecular barcodes. MiXCR was run by TCRdb on the 5' RACE reads, yielding one entry per CDR3 protein. The sample shows approximately 290,000 distinct CDR3 sequences, less than 25% of them seen only once. CDR3 size: 16 residues. The V gene end was trimmed by 0 bases and the J gene end by 10 bases; junction bases not matched to a gene: 7. The germline V gene encodes CDR1 KGHSH and CDR2 LQKENI. The chain recombines TRBV18 with TRBJ2-1; TRBD2 matches at 12 bases. The origin of this receptor is a female donor with ankylosing spondylitis or in good health (not recorded which). The source material was blood, either unsorted or a sorted T cell fraction (not recorded which). The CDR3 here is CASSPPTGGTSGEQFF. DNA for the CDR3: TGTGCCAGCTCACCACCTACGGGCGGGACTAGCGGGGAGCAGTTCTTC.